Listed here are 14 T cell receptor beta chains from one sample, sequenced in a study of cytomegalovirus exposure and HLA in healthy donors. Primers for the PCR totalled 60 Vbeta and 13 Jbeta. Sequencing used immunoSEQ multiplex PCR; TCRdb keeps in-frame clones, though not all of them. The sample comprises 70,000 to 100,000 clones, roughly 70% of which are singletons, and about 2.9% rests with the top ten. The sequenced sample consisted of PBMCs. The receptors come from a man in his fifties or sixties in good health and CMV-seronegative.

The rearrangement joins TRBV6-5 to TRBJ1-2, with 8 nucleotides matching TRBD1. CDR1 is MNHEY and CDR2 is SVGAGI in the germline V gene. The CDR3 runs to 16 residues. V was pared by 4 bases and J by 4 bases, with 11 bases of the junction left unmatched. This CDR3 is CASSLNSGTGGYGYTF. The CDR3 bases are TGTGCCAGCAGTTTAAATTCCGGGACAGGTGGCTATGGCTACACCTTC.

This sequence joins TRBV7-8 and TRBJ1-1, with a possible D match to TRBD1 (6 bases). V gave up 3 bases and J gave up 5 bases, with 19 bases separating them. Germline lookup yields CDR1 SGHVS and CDR2 FQNEAQ. The CDR3 contains 16 residues. CDR3 bases: TGTGCCAGCAGCTTGTTCGTCGTCACAGGGAGAACTGAAGCTTTCTTT. This encodes CASSLFVVTGRTEAFF.

The table lists this clone with a few counts. The CDR3 is CASSSGQGYQPQHF. CDR3 bases: TGTGCCAGCAGTTCCGGACAGGGTTATCAGCCCCAGCATTTT. This chain uses TRBV6-5 with TRBJ1-5; 8 bases align to TRBD1. The ends lost 4 bases at V and 5 bases at J; junction bases unmatched: 4. Germline V gene data show CDR1 as MNHEY and CDR2 as SVGAGI. The length of the CDR3 is 14 residues.

As concerns this clone: One junction end does not reproduce the germline sequence, and a read error may be involved. This chain uses TRBV7-7 with TRBJ2-3; TRBD1 aligns across 7 bases. The CDR3 contains 13 residues. The V gene's germline CDR1 is SSHAT and CDR2 FNYEAQ (reference sequence). CDR3 in amino acids: CASSLAGGDTQYF. CDR3 in DNA: TGTGCTAGCAGCTTAGCAGGGGGAGATACGCAGTATTTT.

Worth noting for this clone: Without the conserved terminal phenylalanine or tryptophan, this CDR3 likely stems from a read error. This chain uses TRBV29-1 with TRBJ2-3; possible D gene TRBD1, 7 bases. The germline V gene has CDR1 SQVTM and CDR2 ANQGSEA. The CDR3 sequence is 14 residues long. Trimming removed 6 bases from V and 0 bases from J, with 13 bases in between. The CDR3 DNA reads as TGCAGCGTGGCGGGGACAGTTAGCACAGATACGCAGTATGTT. It yields the protein CSVAGTVSTDTQYV.

The chain couples TRBV6-5 to TRBJ1-2, with D perhaps matching TRBD1 (6 bases). CDR3 length equals 13 residues. Germline V gene lookup returns CDR1 MNHEY and CDR2 SVGAGI. V was pared by 3 bases and J by 4 bases, with 9 bases between. Here the CDR3 DNA reads TGTGCCAGCAGTTATGGCAGGGGCTATGGCTACACCTTC. Translated: CASSYGRGYGYTF.

This sequence joins TRBV7-6 and TRBJ2-1; no definite D call. The germline V gene encodes CDR1 SGHVS and CDR2 FNYEAQ. The germline V and J ends were trimmed by 5 bases and 4 bases, with 12 bases remaining between them. The CDR3 has 14 residues. CDR3 in amino acids: CASSPTPGYNEQFF. The CDR3 coding sequence is TGTGCCAGCAGCCCTACGCCCGGTTACAATGAGCAGTTCTTC.

A few counts support this clone. J is TRBJ1-5 and V is TRBV4-3; 7 bases map to TRBD1. J gave up 5 bases and V 0 bases, and 1 base lay outside the gene matches. The germline V gene encodes CDR1 LGHNA and CDR2 YSLEER. There are 14 residues in the CDR3. CDR3 nucleotide sequence: TGCGCCAGCAGCCAAGAGCAGGGGGATCAGCCCCAGCATTTT. Residues: CASSQEQGDQPQHF.

This rearrangement joins TRBV21-1 to TRBJ1-1. TRBV21-1 represents a pseudogene. The CDR3 contains 13 residues. CDR3 sequence reads: CDRPGEMNTEAFF. The CDR3 region has the DNA TGTGATCGCCCCGGAGAGATGAACACTGAAGCTTTCTTT.

J is TRBJ2-3 and V is TRBV12-5; 15 positions match TRBD2. The CDR3 sequence is 18 residues long. CDR1 and CDR2 (germline): LGHNT, FRNRAP. V shed 0 bases, J shed 6 bases, and the junction held 7 bases outside the gene matches. CDR3 sequence: CASGLVPDGLAGGDTQYF. CDR3 bases: TGTGCTAGTGGTTTGGTACCCGATGGACTAGCGGGAGGGGATACGCAGTATTTT. Together with reference TRBV12-5 and TRBJ2-3, the CDR3 gives the full variable domain: DARVTQTPRHKVTEMGQEVTMRCQPILGHNTVFWYRQTMMQGLELLAYFRNRAPLDDSGMPKDRFSAEMPDATLATLKIQPSEPRDSAVYFCASGLVPDGLAGGDTQYFGPGTRLTVL.

V usage is TRBV27 and J usage is TRBJ2-7; possibly TRBD2 for D (7 bases). This CDR3 contains 13 residues. Trimming pared 6 bases from V and 12 bases from J, leaving 21 bases between. Germline V gene sequence: CDR1 MNHEY, CDR2 SMNVEV (reference sequence). The CDR3 sequence: CASSRGGDSLVYF. Here the CDR3 DNA reads TGTGCCAGCAGCCGCGGGGGCGACAGCTTGGTGTACTTC.

This clone was found a few times. CDR3 coding DNA: TGTGCCAGCAGCAGCACAGGGCCGGGGGAGACCCAGTACTTC. Residues: CASSSTGPGETQYF. The V call is TRBV5-4, the J call TRBJ2-5; D is perhaps TRBD1 (6 bases). Germline assignment: CDR1 SGHNT and CDR2 YYREEE (reference sequence). The CDR3 spans 14 residues. Trimming cost V 4 bases and J 5 bases, with 15 bases left between them.

Only a few counts were recorded for this clone. The chain links TRBV28 to TRBJ1-1, with TRBD1 identical over 7 bases. The CDR3 extends over 15 amino acids. Germline V gene sequence: CDR1 MDHEN, CDR2 SYDVKM. V dropped 5 bases and J dropped 1; count of bases not matched to a gene: 7. The CDR3 protein is CASSKYGTANTEAFF. CDR3 DNA: TGTGCCAGCAGTAAGTATGGGACAGCGAACACTGAAGCTTTCTTT.

The J gene is TRBJ1-2, the V gene TRBV4-3, with D perhaps matching TRBD1 (6 bases). The CDR3 has 14 residues. Germline V gene data show CDR1 as LGHNA and CDR2 as YSLEER. V lost 0 bases and J 4 bases, leaving 9 bases between the germline ends. This chain's CDR3 is CASSQDTGSYGYTF. As DNA, the CDR3 is TGCGCCAGCAGCCAAGATACAGGGAGCTATGGCTACACCTTC.